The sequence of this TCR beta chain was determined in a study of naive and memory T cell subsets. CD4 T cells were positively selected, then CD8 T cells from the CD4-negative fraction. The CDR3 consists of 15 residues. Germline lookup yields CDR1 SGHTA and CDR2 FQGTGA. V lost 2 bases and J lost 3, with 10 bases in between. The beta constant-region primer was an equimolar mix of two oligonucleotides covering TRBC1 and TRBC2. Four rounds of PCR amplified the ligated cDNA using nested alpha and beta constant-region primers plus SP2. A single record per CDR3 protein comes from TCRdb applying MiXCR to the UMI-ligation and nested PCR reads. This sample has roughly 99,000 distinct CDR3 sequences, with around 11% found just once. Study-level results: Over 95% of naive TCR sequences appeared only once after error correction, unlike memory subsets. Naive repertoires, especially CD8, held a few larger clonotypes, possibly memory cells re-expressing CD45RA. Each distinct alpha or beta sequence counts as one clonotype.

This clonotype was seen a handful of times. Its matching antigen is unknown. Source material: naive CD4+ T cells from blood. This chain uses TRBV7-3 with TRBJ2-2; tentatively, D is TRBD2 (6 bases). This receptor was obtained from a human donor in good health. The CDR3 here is CASSLRGDYTGELFF. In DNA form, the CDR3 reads TGTGCCAGCAGCTTACGAGGGGACTACACCGGGGAGCTGTTTTTT.